A single sample gave rise to the 6 T cell receptor beta chains below, sequenced in a study of monozygotic twins with inflammatory bowel disease. No DNA is given; TCRdb re-called the 5' RACE reads and lists each CDR3 protein once. Its table records some 160,000 distinct CDR3 sequences. The sample taken for sequencing was blood. Source of these receptors: a human donor with ulcerative colitis or Crohn's disease, or a healthy co-twin of an affected twin (not recorded which).

This chain uses TRBV6-2 or TRBV6-3 with TRBJ2-3; the D call of TRBD2 rests on TCRdb alone, since no DNA is present to check it. This CDR3 spans 13 amino acids. The germline gives CDR1 MNHEY, CDR2 SVGEGT. Here the CDR3 reads CASRASGWDTQYF.

The chain carries TRBV10-3 and TRBJ1-4; TCRdb's assignment of TRBD1 cannot be checked, as there is no DNA. Germline CDR1 reads ENHRY; CDR2 reads SYGVKD. The CDR3 sequence is 15 residues long. This chain's CDR3 is CAISESVGPPEKLFF.

CDR3 loop: CASSEGQGRNQPQHF. This chain uses TRBV2 with TRBJ1-5; TCRdb picks TRBD1, but there is no DNA to check that call. The CDR3 covers 15 residues. CDR1 and CDR2 from the germline V gene are SNHLY and FYNNEI.

The chain couples TRBV5-5 to TRBJ2-1. From germline, CDR1 is SGHKS and CDR2 YYEKEE (reference sequence). The CDR3 loop spans 15 amino acids. This CDR3 is CASSPQTSSYNEQFF.

CDR3 amino acids: CASSSNSGTGEAYNEQFF. The chain combines TRBV11-1 with TRBJ2-1; the D call of TRBD1 rests on TCRdb alone, since no DNA is present to check it. The CDR3 is 18 amino acids. Germline CDR1 SGHAT, CDR2 FQDESV (reference sequence).

V is TRBV24-1 and J is TRBJ1-5. The CDR3 sequence is 14 residues long. In germline, CDR1 is KGHDR, CDR2 SFDVKD. The CDR3 protein is CATSDFGSNQPQHF.